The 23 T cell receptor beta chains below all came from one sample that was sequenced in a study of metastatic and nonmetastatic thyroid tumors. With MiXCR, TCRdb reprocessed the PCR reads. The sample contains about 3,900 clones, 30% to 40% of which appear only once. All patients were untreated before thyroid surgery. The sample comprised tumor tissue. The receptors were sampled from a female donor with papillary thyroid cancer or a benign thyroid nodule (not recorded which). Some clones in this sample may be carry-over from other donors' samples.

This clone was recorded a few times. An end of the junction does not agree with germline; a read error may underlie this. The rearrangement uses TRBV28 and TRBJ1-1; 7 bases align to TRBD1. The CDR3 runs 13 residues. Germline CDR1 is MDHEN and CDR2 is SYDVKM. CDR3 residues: CASFPPDRTPAIF. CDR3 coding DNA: TGTGCCAGCTTCCCCCCGGACAGGACTCCGGCTATCTTT.

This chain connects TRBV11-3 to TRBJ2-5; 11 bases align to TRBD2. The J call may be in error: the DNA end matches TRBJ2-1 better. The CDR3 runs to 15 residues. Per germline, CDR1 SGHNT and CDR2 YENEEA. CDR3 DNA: TGTGCCAGCAGCCATAGCGGGAGGGGGCACAATGAGCAGTTCTTC. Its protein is CASSHSGRGHNEQFF.

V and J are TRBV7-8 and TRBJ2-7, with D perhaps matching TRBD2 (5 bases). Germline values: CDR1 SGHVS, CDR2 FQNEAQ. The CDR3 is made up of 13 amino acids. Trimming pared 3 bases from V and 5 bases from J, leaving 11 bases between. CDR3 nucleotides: TGTGCCAGCAGCTTCGTTGGAGGTAACGAGCAGTACTTC. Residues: CASSFVGGNEQYF.

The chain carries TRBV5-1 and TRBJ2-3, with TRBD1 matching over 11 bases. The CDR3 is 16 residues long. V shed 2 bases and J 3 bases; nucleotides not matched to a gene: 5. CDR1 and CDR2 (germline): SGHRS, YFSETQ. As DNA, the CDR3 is TGCGCCAGCAGCTTAAGGACAGGGGGCCTTACAGATACGCAGTATTTT. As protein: CASSLRTGGLTDTQYF.

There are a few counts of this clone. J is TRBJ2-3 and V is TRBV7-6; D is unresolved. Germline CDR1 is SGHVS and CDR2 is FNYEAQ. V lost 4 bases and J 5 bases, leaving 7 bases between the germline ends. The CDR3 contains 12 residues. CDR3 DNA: TGTGCCAGCAGCTCACTCGGAGATACGCAGTATTTT. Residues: CASSSLGDTQYF.

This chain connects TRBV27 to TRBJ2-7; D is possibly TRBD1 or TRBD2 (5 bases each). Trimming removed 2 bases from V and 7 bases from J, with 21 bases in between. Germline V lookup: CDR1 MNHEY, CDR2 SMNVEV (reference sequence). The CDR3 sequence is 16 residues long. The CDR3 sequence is CASSLARDLVSSEQYF. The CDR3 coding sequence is TGTGCCAGCAGTTTAGCCCGGGACCTCGTCTCGTCAGAGCAGTACTTC.

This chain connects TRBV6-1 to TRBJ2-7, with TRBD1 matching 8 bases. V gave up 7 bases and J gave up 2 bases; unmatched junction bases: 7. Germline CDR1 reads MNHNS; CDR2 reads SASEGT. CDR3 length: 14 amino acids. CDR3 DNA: TGTGCCAGCACAGGACAGGGCCAGACCTACGAGCAGTACTTC. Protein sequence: CASTGQGQTYEQYF.

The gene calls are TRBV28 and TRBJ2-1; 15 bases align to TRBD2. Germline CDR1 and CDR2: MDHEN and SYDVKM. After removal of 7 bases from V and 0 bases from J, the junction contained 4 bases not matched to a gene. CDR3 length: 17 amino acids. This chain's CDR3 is CASTGTSGRSSYNEQFF. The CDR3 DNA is TGTGCCAGCACCGGGACTAGCGGGAGGAGCTCCTACAATGAGCAGTTCTTC.

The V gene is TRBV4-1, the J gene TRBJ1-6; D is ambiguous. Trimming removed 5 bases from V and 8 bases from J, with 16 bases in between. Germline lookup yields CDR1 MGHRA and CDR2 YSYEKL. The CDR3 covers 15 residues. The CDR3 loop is CASSTRPLMDSPLHF. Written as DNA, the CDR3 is TGCGCCAGCAGCACCCGACCGTTGATGGATTCACCCCTCCACTTT.

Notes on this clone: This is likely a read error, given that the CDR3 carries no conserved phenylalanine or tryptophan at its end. The CDR3, as DNA: TGTGCCAGCGGGATGGGGTTGGAGCAGCCCCAGCATCTT. Amino acid sequence: CASGMGLEQPQHL. The chain links TRBV6-1 to TRBJ1-5; D is uncertain. The germline V gene has CDR1 MNHNS and CDR2 SASEGT. V dropped 8 bases and J dropped 7 bases, with 15 bases sitting between them. This CDR3 comprises 13 residues.

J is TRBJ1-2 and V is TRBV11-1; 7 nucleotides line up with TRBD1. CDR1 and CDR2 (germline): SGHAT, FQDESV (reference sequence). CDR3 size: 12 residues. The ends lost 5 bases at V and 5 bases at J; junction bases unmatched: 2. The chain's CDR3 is CASSLQGYGYTF. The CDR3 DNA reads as TGTGCCAGCAGCCTACAGGGGTATGGCTACACCTTC.

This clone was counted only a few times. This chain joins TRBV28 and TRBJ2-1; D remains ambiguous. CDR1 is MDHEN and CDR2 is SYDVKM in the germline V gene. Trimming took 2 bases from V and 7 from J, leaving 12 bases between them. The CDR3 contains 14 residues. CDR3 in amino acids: CASSLELGSNEQFF. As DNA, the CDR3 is TGTGCCAGCAGTTTAGAACTCGGGTCGAATGAGCAGTTCTTC.

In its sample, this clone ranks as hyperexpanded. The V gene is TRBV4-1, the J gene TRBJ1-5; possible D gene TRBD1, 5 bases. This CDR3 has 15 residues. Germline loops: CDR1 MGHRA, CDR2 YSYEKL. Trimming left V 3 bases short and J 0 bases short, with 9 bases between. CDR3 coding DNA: TGCGCCAGCAGCCAGGGGACGAATAGCAATCAGCCCCAGCATTTT. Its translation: CASSQGTNSNQPQHF.

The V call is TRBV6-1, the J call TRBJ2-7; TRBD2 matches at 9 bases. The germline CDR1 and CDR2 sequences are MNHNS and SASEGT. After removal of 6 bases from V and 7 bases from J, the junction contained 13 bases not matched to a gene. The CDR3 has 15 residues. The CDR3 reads CASSSTSGPAWEQYF. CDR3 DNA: TGTGCCAGCAGCTCGACTAGCGGCCCGGCCTGGGAGCAGTACTTC.

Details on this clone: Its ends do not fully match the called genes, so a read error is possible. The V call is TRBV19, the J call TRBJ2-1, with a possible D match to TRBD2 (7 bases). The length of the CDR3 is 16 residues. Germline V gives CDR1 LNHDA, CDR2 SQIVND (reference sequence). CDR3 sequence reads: CASSLVVGGGRNDQFF. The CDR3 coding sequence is TGTGCCAGTAGTCTAGTTGTAGGGGGGGGCCGGAATGATCAGTTCTTC.

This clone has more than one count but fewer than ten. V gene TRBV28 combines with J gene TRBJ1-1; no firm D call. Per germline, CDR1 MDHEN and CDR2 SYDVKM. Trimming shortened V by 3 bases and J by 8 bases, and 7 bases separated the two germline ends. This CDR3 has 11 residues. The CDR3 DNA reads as TGTGCCAGCAGTTTGGCCAGGGAAGCTTTCTTT. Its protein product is CASSLAREAFF. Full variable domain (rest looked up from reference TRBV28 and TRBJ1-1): DVKVTQSSRYLVKRTGEKVFLECVQDMDHENMFWYRQDPGLGLRLIYFSYDVKMKEKGDIPEGYSVSREKKERFSLILESASTNQTSMYLCASSLAREAFFGQGTRLTVV.

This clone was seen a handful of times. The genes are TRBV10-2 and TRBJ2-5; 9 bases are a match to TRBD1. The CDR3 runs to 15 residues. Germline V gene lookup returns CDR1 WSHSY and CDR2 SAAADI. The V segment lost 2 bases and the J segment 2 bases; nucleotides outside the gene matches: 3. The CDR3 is CASSEPGTGQETQYF. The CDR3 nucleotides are TGCGCCAGCAGTGAGCCGGGGACAGGGCAAGAGACCCAGTACTTC.

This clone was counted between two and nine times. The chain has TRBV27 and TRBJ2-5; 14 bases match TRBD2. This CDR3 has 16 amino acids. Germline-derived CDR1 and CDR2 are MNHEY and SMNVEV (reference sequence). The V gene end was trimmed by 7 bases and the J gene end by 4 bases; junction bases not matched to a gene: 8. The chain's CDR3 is CASKLSGTSGRETQYF. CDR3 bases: TGTGCCAGCAAACTGAGCGGGACTAGCGGGAGAGAGACCCAGTACTTC.

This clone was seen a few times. The DNA of the CDR3 is TGTGCCAGCAGTGAAAGGAGCGGGAACTCCTACGAGCAGTACTTC. Its protein is CASSERSGNSYEQYF. The chain joins TRBV2 to TRBJ2-7; 7 nucleotides line up with TRBD2. Germline CDR1 and CDR2: SNHLY and FYNNEI. CDR3 size: 15 residues. V lost 2 bases, J lost 0 bases, and 4 bases stayed unmatched.

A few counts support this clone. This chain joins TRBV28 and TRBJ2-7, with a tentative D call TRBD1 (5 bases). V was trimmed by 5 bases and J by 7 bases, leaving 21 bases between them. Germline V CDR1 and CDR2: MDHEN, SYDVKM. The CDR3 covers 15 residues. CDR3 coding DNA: TGTGCCAGCAGTACCCCCGGTGGCAGGGTATGGGAGCAGTACTTC. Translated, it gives CASSTPGGRVWEQYF.

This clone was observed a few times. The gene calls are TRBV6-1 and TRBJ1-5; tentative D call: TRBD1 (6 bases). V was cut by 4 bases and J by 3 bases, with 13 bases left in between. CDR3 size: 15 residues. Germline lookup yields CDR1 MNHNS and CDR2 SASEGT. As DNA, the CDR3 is TGTGCCAGCAGTGTGTCCCAGGGGCCCAATCAGCCCCAGCATTTT. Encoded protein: CASSVSQGPNQPQHF.

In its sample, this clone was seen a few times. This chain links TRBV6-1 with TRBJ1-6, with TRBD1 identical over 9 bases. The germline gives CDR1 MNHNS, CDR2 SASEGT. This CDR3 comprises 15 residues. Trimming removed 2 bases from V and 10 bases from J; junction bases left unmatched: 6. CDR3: CASSENMGQGSPLHF. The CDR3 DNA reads TGTGCCAGCAGTGAAAATATGGGACAGGGATCACCCCTCCACTTT.

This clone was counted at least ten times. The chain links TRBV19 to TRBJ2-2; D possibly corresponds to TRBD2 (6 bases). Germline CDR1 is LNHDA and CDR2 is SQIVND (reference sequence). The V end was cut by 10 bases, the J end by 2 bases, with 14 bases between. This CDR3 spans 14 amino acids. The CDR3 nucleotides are TGTGCCACCACCCCGGACTATAACACCGGGGAGCTGTTTTTT. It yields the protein CATTPDYNTGELFF.